This T cell receptor beta chain was obtained from a study of blood T cell repertoires in COVID-19. In the authors' methods: Cell counts per sample came from amplifying reference gene primers. Clones were sequenced by immunoSEQ multiplex PCR, and TCRdb holds only the in-frame ones, with some missing. V, J and clone size reflect that table, while D and trimming were determined from the DNA. The sample shows 150,000 to 190,000 clones, 80% to 90% of them seen only once. Assignments of participants to cohorts depended upon their own reported clinical history. All recovered Cohort 3 donors got two negative PCRs, got clearance, or saw symptom resolution. The length of the CDR3 is 16 residues. V trimming: 4 bases; J trimming: 2 bases; junction bases outside the gene matches: 7. CDR1 and CDR2 (germline): SGHVS, FQNEAQ.

This chain joins TRBV7-8 and TRBJ2-3, with 9 bases identical to TRBD1. The sequenced sample consisted of PBMCs or T cells enriched from blood (not recorded which). The receptor's source is a man aged 45 to 65 who had recovered from COVID-19. The CDR3 sequence is CASSSGQGITTDTQYF. CDR3 nucleotide sequence: TGTGCCAGCAGCTCCGGACAGGGGATCACCACAGATACGCAGTATTTT.